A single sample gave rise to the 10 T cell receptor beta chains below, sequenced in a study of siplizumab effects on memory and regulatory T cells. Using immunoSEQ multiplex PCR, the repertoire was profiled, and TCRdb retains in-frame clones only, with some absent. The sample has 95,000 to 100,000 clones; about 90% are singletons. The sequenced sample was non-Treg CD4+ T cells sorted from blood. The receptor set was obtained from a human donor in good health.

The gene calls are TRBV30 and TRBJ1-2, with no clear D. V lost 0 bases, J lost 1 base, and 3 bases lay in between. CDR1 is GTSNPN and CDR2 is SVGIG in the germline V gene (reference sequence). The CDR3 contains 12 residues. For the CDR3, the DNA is TGTGCCTGGAGTGTACTTAACTATGGCTACACCTTC. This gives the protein CAWSVLNYGYTF.

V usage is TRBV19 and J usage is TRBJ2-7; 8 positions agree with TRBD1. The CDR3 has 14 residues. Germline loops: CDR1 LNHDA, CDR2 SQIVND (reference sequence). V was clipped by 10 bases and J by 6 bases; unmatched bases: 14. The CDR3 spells CATKPAGGFSEQYF. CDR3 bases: TGTGCCACTAAACCGGCAGGGGGCTTCTCCGAGCAGTACTTC. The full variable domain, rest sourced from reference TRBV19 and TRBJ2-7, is DGGITQSPKYLFRKEGQNVTLSCEQNLNHDAMYWYRQDPGQGLRLIYYSQIVNDFQKGDIAEGYSVSREKKESFPLTVTSAQKNPTAFYLCATKPAGGFSEQYFGPGTRLTVT.

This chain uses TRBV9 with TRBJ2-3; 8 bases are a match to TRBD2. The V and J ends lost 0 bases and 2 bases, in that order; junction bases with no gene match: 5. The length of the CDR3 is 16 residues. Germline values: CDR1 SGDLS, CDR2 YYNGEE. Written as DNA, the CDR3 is TGTGCCAGCAGCGTAGGTAGCGGGGAATTCACAGATACGCAGTATTTT. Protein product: CASSVGSGEFTDTQYF.

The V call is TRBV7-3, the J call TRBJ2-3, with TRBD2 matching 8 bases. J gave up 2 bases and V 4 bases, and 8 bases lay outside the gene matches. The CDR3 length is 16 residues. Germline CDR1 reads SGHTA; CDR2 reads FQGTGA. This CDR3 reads CASSYWASGPTDTQYF. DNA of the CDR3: TGTGCCAGCAGCTATTGGGCTAGCGGGCCCACAGATACGCAGTATTTT.

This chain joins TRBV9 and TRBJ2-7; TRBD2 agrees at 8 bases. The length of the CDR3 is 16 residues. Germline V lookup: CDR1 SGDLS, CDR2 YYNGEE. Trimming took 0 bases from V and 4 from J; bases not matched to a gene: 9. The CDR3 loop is CASSVDAAGEPYEQYF. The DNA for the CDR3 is TGTGCCAGCAGCGTAGATGCAGCGGGAGAGCCATACGAGCAGTACTTC.

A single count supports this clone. The CDR3 region is CASSRWIGDEQFF. CDR3 DNA: TGTGCCAGCAGCCGATGGATTGGGGATGAGCAGTTCTTC. The J gene is TRBJ2-1, the V gene TRBV5-6; no firm D call. The CDR3 consists of 13 residues. Trimming stripped 4 bases from V and 8 bases from J, with 13 bases between. Germline V gene sequence: CDR1 SGHDT, CDR2 YYEEEE.

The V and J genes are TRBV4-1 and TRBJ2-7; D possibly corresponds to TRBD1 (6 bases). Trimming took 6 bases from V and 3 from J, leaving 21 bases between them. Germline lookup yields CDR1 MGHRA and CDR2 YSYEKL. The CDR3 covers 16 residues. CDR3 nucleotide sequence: TGCGCCAGCAGACCTCAGCCAGGGACAAGGAACTACGAGCAGTACTTC. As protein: CASRPQPGTRNYEQYF.

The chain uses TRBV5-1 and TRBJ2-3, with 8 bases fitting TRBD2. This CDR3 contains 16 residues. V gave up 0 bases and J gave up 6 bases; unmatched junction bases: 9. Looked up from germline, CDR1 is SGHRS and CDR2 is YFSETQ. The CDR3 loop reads CASSLVLAGGVDTQYF. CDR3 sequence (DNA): TGCGCCAGCAGCTTGGTGTTGGCGGGAGGAGTGGATACGCAGTATTTT.

The CDR3 loop is CASRTRGTIEAFF. The DNA for the CDR3 is TGTGCCAGTAGGACCAGGGGAACGATTGAAGCTTTCTTT. The chain joins TRBV19 to TRBJ1-1; tentative D call: TRBD1 (6 bases). Germline assignment: CDR1 LNHDA and CDR2 SQIVND (reference sequence). This CDR3 spans 13 amino acids. V lost 6 bases and J 7 bases, leaving 15 bases between the germline ends. Based on the CDR3 plus reference TRBV19 and TRBJ1-1, the full variable domain is DGGITQSPKYLFRKEGQNVTLSCEQNLNHDAMYWYRQDPGQGLRLIYYSQIVNDFQKGDIAEGYSVSREKKESFPLTVTSAQKNPTAFYLCASRTRGTIEAFFGQGTRLTVV.

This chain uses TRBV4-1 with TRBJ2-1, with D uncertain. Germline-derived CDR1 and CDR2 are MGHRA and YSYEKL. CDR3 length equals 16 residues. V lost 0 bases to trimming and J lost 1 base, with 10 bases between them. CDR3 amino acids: CASSQETQASYNEQFF. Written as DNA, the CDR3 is TGCGCCAGCAGCCAAGAGACCCAGGCGTCCTACAATGAGCAGTTCTTC.